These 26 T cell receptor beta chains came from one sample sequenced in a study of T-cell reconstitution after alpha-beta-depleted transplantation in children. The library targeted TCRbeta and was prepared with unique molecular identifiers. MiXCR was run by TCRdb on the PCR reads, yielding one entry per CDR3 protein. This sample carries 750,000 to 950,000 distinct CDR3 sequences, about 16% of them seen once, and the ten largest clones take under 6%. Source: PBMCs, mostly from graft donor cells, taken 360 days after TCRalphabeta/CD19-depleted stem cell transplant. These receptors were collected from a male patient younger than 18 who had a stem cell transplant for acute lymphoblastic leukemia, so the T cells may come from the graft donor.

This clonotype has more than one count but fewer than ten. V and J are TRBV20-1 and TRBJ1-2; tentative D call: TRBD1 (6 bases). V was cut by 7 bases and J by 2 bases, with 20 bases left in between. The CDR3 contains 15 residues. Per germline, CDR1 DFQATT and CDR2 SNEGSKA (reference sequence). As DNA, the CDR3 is TGCAGTGTCCCCTGGGGGGCGGGACCCAACTATGGCTACACCTTC. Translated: CSVPWGAGPNYGYTF.

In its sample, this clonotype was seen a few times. This chain's CDR3 is CSVEGRDGWYQETQYF. The DNA of the CDR3 is TGCAGCGTTGAAGGACGGGACGGATGGTACCAAGAGACCCAGTACTTC. The chain recombines TRBV29-1 with TRBJ2-5; either TRBD1 or TRBD2 may fit D (5 bases each). The V end lost 1 base, the J end lost 0 bases, and 15 bases lay between the germline ends. Germline CDR1 SQVTM, CDR2 ANQGSEA. The CDR3 runs to 16 residues.

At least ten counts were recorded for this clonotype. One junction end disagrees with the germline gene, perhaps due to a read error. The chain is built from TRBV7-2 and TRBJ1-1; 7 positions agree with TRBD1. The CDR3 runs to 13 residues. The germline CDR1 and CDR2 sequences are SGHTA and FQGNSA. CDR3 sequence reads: CASNLGGSTEAFF. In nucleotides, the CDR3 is TGTGCCAGCAACTTAGGGGGCAGCACTGAAGCCTTCTTT.

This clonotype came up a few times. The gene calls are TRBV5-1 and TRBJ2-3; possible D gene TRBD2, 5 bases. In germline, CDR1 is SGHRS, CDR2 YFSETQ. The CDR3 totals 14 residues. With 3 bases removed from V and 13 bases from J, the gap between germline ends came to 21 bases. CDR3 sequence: CASSSGSTRENEYF. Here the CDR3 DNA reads TGCGCCAGCAGCTCGGGGTCGACTCGAGAAAATGAGTATTTT.

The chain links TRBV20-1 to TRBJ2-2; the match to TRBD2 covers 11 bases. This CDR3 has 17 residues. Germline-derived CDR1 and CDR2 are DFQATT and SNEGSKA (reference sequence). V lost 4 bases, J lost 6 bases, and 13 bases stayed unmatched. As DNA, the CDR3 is TGCAGTGCTAAGCCTATAGCGGGAGGGCAGGGGTCCGGGGAGCTGTTTTTT. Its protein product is CSAKPIAGGQGSGELFF.

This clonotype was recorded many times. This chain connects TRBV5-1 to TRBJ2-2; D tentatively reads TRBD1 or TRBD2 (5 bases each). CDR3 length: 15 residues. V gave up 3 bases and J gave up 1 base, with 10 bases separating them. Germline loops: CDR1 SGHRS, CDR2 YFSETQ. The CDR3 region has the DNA TGCGCCAGCAGCTCCGGGACGGGGAACACCGGGGAGCTGTTTTTT. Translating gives CASSSGTGNTGELFF.

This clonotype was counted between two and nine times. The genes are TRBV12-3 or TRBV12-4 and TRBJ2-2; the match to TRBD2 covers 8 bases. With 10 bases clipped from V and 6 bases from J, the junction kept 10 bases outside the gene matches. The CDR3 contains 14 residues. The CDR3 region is CANSGTSLSGELFF. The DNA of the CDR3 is TGTGCCAATTCCGGGACTAGTCTATCCGGGGAGCTGTTTTTT.

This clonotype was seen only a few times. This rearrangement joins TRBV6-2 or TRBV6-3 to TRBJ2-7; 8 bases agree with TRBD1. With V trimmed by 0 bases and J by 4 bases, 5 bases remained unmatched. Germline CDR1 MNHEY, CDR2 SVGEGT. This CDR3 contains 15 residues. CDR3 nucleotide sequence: TGTGCCAGCAGTTACTCGATCAGGGGGCTGTACGAGCAGTACTTC. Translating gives CASSYSIRGLYEQYF.

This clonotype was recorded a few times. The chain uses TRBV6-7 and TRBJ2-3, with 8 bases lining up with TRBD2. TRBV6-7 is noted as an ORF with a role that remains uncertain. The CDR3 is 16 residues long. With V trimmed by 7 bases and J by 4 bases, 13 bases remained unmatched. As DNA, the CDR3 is TGTGCCAGCATGCTGTACGGGAGGGAGCCGGCAGATACGCAGTATTTT. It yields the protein CASMLYGREPADTQYF.

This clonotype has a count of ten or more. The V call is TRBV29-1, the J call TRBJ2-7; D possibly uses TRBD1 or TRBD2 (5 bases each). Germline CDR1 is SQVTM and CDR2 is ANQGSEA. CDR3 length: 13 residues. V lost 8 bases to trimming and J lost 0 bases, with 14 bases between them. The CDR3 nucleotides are TGCAGCTTTAAACGGGACGGCTCCTACGAGCAGTACTTC. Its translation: CSFKRDGSYEQYF.

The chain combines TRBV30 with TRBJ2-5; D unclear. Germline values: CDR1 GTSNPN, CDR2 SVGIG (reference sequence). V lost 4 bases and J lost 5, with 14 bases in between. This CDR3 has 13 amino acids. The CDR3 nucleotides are TGTGCCTGGAATATCGAGGTCGTGGAGACCCAGTACTTC. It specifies CAWNIEVVETQYF.

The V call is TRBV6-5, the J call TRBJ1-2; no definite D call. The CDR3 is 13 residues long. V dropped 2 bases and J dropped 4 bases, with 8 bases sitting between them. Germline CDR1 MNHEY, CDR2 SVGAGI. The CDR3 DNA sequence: TGTGCCAGCAGTTACACAGCTACCTATGGCTACACCTTC. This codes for CASSYTATYGYTF.

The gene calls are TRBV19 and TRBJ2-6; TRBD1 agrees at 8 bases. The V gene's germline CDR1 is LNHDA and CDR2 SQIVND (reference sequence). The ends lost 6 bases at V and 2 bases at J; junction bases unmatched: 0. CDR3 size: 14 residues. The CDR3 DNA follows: TGTGCCAGTAGGGGACAGGCTGGGGCCAACGTCCTGACTTTC. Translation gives CASRGQAGANVLTF. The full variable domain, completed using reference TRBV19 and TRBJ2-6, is DGGITQSPKYLFRKEGQNVTLSCEQNLNHDAMYWYRQDPGQGLRLIYYSQIVNDFQKGDIAEGYSVSREKKESFPLTVTSAQKNPTAFYLCASRGQAGANVLTFGAGSRLTVL.

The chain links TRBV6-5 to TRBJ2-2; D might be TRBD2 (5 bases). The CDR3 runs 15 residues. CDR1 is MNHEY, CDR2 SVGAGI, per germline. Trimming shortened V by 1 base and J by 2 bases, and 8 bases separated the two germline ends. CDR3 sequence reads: CASSYFRTNTGELFF. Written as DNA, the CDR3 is TGTGCCAGCAGTTACTTTCGGACTAACACCGGGGAGCTGTTTTTT.

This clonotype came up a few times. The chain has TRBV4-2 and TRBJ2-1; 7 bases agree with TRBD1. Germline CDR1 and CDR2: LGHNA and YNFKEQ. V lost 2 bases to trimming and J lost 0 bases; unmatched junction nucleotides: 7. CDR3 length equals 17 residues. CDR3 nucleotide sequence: TGTGCCAGCAGCCAAAAGGGGGCGGGTAGCTCCTACAATGAGCAGTTCTTC. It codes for CASSQKGAGSSYNEQFF.

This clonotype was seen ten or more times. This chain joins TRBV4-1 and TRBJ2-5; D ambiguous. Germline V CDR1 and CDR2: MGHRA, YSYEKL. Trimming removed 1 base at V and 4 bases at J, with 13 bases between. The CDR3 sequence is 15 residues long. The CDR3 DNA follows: TGCGCCAGCAGCCAAGTTCGGCTTCCGGGAGAGACCCAGTACTTC. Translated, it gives CASSQVRLPGETQYF.

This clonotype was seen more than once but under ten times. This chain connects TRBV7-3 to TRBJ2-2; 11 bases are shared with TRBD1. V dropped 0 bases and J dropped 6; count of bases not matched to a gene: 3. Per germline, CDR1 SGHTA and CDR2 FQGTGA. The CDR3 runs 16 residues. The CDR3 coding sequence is TGTGCCAGCAGCTTAACCGGGACAGGGGGGCCCGGGGAGCTGTTTTTT. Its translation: CASSLTGTGGPGELFF.

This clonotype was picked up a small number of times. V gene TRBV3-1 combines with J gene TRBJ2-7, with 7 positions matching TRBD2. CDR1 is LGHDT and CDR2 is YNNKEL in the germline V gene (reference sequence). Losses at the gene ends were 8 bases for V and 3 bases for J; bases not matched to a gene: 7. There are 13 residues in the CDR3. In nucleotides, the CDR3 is TGTGCCAGCGGACGAAGCGGGAACTACGAGCAGTACTTC. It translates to CASGRSGNYEQYF.

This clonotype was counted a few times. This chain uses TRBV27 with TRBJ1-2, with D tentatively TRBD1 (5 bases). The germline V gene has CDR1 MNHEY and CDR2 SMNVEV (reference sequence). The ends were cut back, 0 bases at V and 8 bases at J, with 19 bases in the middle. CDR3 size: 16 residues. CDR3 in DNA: TGTGCCAGCAGTTTATCTGATAGGTGGTTTGGGGCGGGCTACACCTTC. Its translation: CASSLSDRWFGAGYTF.

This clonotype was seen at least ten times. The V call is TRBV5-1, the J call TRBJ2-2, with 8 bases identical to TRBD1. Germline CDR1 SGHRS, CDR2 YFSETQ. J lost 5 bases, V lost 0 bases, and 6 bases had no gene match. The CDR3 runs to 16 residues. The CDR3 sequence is CASSLGQGMRTGELFF. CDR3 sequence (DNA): TGCGCCAGCAGCTTGGGACAGGGGATGAGGACCGGGGAGCTGTTTTTT.

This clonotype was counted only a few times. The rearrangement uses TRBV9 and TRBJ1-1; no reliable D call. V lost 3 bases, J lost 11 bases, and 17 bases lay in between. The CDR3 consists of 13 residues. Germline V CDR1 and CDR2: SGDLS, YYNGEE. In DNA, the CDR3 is TGTGCCAGCAGCGCCCGAGGTCGAGGGTTTGCTTTCTTT. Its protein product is CASSARGRGFAFF. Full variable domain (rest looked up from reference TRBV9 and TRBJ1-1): DSGVTQTPKHLITATGQRVTLRCSPRSGDLSVYWYQQSLDQGLQFLIQYYNGEERAKGNILERFSAQQFPDLHSELNLSSLELGDSALYFCASSARGRGFAFFGQGTRLTVV.

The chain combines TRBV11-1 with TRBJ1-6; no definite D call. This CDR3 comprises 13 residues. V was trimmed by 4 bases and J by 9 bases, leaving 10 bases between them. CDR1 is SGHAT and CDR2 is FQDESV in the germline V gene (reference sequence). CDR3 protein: CASSSGRVSPLHF. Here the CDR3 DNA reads TGTGCCAGCAGCTCCGGGAGGGTTTCACCCCTCCACTTT.

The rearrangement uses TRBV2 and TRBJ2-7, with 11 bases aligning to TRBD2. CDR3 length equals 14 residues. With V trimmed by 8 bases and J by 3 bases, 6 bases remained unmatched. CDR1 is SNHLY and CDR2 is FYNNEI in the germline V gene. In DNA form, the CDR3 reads TGTGCCAGCCTACTAGCGGGAGACCTCTACGAGCAGTACTTC. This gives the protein CASLLAGDLYEQYF.

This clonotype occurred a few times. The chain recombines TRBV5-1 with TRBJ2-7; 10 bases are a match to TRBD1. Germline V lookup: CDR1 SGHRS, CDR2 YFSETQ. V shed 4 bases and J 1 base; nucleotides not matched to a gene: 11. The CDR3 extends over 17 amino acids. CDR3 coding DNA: TGCGCCAGCAGCGGGACAGGGGTTTCTCACTATTCCTACGAGCAGTACTTC. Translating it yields CASSGTGVSHYSYEQYF. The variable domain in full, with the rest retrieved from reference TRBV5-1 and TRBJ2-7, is KAGVTQTPRYLIKTRGQQVTLSCSPISGHRSVSWYQQTPGQGLQFLFEYFSETQRNKGNFPGRFSGRQFSNSRSEMNVSTLELGDSALYLCASSGTGVSHYSYEQYFGPGTRLTVT.

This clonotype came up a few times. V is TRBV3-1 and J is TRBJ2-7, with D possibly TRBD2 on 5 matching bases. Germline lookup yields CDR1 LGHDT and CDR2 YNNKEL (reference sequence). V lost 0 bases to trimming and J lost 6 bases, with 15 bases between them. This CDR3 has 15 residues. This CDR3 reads CASSQEGLSGGEQYF. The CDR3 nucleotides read TGTGCCAGCAGCCAAGAAGGACTCTCCGGAGGCGAGCAGTACTTC.

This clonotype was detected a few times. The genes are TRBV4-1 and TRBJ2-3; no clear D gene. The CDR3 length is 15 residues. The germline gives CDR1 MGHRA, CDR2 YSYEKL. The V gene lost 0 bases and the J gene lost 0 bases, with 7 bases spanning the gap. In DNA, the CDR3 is TGCGCCAGCAGCCAAGACGGGCTTAGCACAGATACGCAGTATTTT. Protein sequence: CASSQDGLSTDTQYF.